The entry that follows covers one T cell receptor (beta chain) sequence. Its cognate antigen is unknown. The authors made the TRB cDNA libraries by 5' RACE using UMI labels. Following a re-call of the 5' RACE reads, TCRdb has one entry per CDR3 protein and lacks DNA. The table lists some 120,000 distinct CDR3 sequences. The data belong to a study of CXCR3-negative and CXCR3-positive naive CD8 T cells. General observations from the study: Naive cells that were CXCR3-positive had more hydrophobic TRB CDR3s (compared with CXCR3-negative naive cells). With surface CD5 comparable between naive subsets, TCR strength was estimated using properties derived from the TRB CDR3. Memory, not naive, CXCR3-negative and CXCR3-positive cells differed in TRBV-TRBJ usage. Comparably high diversity was seen in both naive subsets, and much lower diversity in memory CD8+ cells.

By phenotype, naive CD8+ T cells were CD45RO-CCR7+CD27+CD95-. This CDR3 comprises 18 residues. Sequenced sample: naive CXCR3+ CD8+ T cells from blood. As to subset: CD45RO-CCR7+CD27+CD95- naive CD8+ T cells expressing CXCR3 (TNR3+). The J gene is TRBJ2-2, the V gene TRBV12-3 or TRBV12-4; TCRdb picks TRBD2, but there is no DNA to check that call. The origin of this receptor is a human donor in good health. Some clones in this sample may be carry-over from other donors' samples. The CDR3: CASNPGLAGGKNTGELFF.